This T cell receptor (beta chain) was sequenced during a study of blood T cell repertoires in COVID-19. Study overall: T cells, B-cell-depleted T cells, or PBMCs provided the cDNA or gDNA that served as material.

Per the authors' pipeline: Nucleated cell counts were estimated from reference gene primer amplification. The table came from immunoSEQ multiplex PCR; TCRdb's copy has only in-frame clones and leaves some out. V and J calls and clone size are copied from that table; D and trimming were computed from the DNA. The profile shows around 55,000 clones, around 90% of them singletons. The CDR3 totals 18 residues. CDR1 SGHRS and CDR2 YFSETQ come from the germline V gene. Trimming cost V 4 bases and J 3 bases; bases outside gene matches: 11. The sequence derives from a human donor with active COVID-19. The donor label of this sample is uncertain. The material sequenced was peripheral blood. This chain connects TRBV5-1 to TRBJ2-1; TRBD2 agrees at 12 bases. CDR3 sequence: CASSLRGASGRVYNEQFF. CDR3 in DNA: TGCGCCAGCAGCCTACGAGGGGCTAGCGGGAGGGTCTACAATGAGCAGTTCTTC.